This entry describes one T cell receptor (beta chain). Its antigen is currently unknown. The data were produced by immunoSEQ multiplex PCR, yet TCRdb's version contains in-frame clones alone and is incomplete. The table includes over 80,000 clones, over 75% detected once. Time point here: cycle 4 day 1 (C4D1), after less than 7 weeks of nivolumab. Every single patient, without exception, relapsed after autologous stem cell transplantation, and brentuximab vedotin exposure varied. These data belong to a study of PD-1 blockade in classical Hodgkin lymphoma. Regarding the study as a whole: Healthy donors were reported to have higher baseline TCR diversity than newly diagnosed patients.

The germline CDR1 and CDR2 sequences are LNHDA and SQIVND (reference sequence). V shed 7 bases, J shed 4 bases, and the junction held 13 bases outside the gene matches. The CDR3 is 17 residues long. The specimen comprised peripheral blood mononuclear cells (PBMCs), sampled before the fourth cycle of nivolumab. The rearrangement links TRBV19 to TRBJ2-1; 10 nucleotides align to TRBD2. This clonotype was obtained from a human donor with classical Hodgkin lymphoma. This CDR3 reads CASTDGRIAGGYNEQFF. The CDR3 nucleotides read TGTGCCAGTACCGATGGGCGGATAGCGGGAGGTTACAATGAGCAGTTCTTC.